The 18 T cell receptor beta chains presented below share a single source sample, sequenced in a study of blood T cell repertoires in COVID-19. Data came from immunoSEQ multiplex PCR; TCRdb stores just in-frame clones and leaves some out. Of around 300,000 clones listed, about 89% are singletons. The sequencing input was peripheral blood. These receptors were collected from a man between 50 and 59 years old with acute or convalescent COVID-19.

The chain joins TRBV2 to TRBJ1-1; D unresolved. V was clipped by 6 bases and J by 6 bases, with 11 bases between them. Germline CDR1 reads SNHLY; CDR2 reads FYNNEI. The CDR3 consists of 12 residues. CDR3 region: CASSPAGPEAFF. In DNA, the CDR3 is TGTGCCAGCAGCCCCGCAGGCCCTGAAGCTTTCTTT. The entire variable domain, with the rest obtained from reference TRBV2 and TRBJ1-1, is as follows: EPEVTQTPSHQVTQMGQEVILRCVPISNHLYFYWYRQILGQKVEFLVSFYNNEISEKSEIFDDQFSVERPDGSNFTLKIRSTKLEDSAMYFCASSPAGPEAFFGQGTRLTVV.

The CDR3 is CASSWYTNYEQYF. CDR3 coding DNA: TGTGCCAGCAGTTGGTACACTAACTACGAGCAGTACTTC. The chain joins TRBV12-3 or TRBV12-4 to TRBJ2-7; D call uncertain. The CDR3 consists of 13 residues. Trimming took off 4 bases at V and 3 bases at J, with 10 bases between the two ends.

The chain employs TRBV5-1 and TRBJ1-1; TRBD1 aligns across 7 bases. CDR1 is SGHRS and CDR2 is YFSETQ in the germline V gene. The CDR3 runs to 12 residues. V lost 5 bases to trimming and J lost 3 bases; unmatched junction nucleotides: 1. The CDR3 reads CASSTGDTEAFF. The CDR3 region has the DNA TGCGCCAGCAGTACAGGGGACACTGAAGCTTTCTTT.

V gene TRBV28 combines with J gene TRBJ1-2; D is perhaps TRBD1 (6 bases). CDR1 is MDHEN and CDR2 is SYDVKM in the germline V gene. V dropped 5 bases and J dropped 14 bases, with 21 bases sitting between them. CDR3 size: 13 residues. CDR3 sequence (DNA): TGTGCCAGCAGTCCACCCAACAGGGATCGAGGGACCTTC. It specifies CASSPPNRDRGTF.

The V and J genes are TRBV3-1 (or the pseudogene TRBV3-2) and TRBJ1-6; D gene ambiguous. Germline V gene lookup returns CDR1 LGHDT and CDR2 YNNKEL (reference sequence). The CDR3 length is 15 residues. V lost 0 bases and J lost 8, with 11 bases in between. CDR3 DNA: TGTGCCAGCAGCCAAGAGTCGGGGAACTATTCACCCCTCCACTTT. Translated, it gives CASSQESGNYSPLHF.

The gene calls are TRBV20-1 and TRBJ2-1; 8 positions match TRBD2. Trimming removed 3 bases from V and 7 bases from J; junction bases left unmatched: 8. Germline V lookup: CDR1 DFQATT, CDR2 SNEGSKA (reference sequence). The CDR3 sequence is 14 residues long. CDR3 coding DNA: TGCAGTGCTAGTTGGTTAGCGGGGACTAATGAGCAGTTCTTC. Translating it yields CSASWLAGTNEQFF.

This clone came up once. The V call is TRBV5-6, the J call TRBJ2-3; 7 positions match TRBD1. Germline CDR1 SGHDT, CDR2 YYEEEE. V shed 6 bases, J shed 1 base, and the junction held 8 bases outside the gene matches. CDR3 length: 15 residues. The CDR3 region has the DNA TGTGCCAGCAACCGAGCTGGACAGGGCACAGATACGCAGTATTTT. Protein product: CASNRAGQGTDTQYF.

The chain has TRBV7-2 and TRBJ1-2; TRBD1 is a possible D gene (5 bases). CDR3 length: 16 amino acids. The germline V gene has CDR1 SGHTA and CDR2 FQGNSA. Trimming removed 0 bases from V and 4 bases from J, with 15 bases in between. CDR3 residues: CASSLAPGRAVYGYTF. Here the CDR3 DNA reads TGTGCCAGCAGCTTAGCGCCGGGCAGGGCCGTCTATGGCTACACCTTC.

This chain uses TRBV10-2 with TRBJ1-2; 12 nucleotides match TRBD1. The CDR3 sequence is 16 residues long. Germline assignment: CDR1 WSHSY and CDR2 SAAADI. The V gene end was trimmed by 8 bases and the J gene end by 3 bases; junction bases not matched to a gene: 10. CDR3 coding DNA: TGCGCCAGCGCCGGGACAGGGGGCCCATCGGACTATGGCTACACCTTC. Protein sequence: CASAGTGGPSDYGYTF.

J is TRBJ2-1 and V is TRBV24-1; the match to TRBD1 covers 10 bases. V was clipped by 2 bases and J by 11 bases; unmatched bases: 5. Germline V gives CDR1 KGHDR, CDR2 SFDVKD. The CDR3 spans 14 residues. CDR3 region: CATSDWDRGLQQFF. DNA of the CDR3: TGTGCCACCAGTGATTGGGACAGGGGCTTACAGCAGTTCTTC.

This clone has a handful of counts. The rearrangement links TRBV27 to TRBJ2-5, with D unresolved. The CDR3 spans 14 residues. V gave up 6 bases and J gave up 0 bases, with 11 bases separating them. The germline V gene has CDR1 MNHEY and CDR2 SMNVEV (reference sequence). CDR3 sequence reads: CASSPRSHQETQYF. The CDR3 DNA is TGTGCCAGCAGCCCCCGGAGTCACCAAGAGACCCAGTACTTC.

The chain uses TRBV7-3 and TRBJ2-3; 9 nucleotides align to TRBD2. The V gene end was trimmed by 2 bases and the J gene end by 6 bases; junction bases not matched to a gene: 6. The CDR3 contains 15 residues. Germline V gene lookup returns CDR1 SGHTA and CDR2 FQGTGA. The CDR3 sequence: CASSLGTSGFDTQYF. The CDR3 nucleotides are TGTGCCAGCAGCTTAGGAACTAGCGGGTTCGATACGCAGTATTTT.

The chain's CDR3 is CASSFSLAAYDNEQFF. CDR3 DNA: TGTGCCAGCAGCTTCTCACTAGCGGCCTACGACAATGAGCAGTTCTTC. The V gene is TRBV7-9, the J gene TRBJ2-1; 8 positions match TRBD2. The germline gives CDR1 SEHNR, CDR2 FQNEAQ (reference sequence). This CDR3 contains 16 residues. Trimming took 3 bases from V and 5 from J; bases not matched to a gene: 9.

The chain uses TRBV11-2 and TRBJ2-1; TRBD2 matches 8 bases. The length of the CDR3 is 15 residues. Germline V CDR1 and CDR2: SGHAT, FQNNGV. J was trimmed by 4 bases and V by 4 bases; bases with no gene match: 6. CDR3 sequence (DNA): TGTGCCAGCAGCTATCCAGAGCGGGGGTACAATGAGCAGTTCTTC. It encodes CASSYPERGYNEQFF. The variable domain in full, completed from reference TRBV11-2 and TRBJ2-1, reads EAGVAQSPRYKIIEKRQSVAFWCNPISGHATLYWYQQILGQGPKLLIQFQNNGVVDDSQLPKDRFSAERLKGVDSTLKIQPAKLEDSAVYLCASSYPERGYNEQFFGPGTRLTVL.

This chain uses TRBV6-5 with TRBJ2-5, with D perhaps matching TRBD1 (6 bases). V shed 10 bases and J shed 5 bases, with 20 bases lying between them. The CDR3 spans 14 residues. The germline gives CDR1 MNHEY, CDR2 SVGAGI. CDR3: CATKQGWGWETQYF. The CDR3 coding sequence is TGTGCCACCAAACAGGGTTGGGGGTGGGAGACCCAGTACTTC.

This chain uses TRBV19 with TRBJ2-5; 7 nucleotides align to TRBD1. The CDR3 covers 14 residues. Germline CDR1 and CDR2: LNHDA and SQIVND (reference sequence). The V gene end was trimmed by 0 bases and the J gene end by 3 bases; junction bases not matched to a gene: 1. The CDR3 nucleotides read TGTGCCAGTAGTATAGACAGGGGGAAAGAGACCCAGTACTTC. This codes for CASSIDRGKETQYF. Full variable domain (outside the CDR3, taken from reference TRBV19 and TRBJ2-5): DGGITQSPKYLFRKEGQNVTLSCEQNLNHDAMYWYRQDPGQGLRLIYYSQIVNDFQKGDIAEGYSVSREKKESFPLTVTSAQKNPTAFYLCASSIDRGKETQYFGPGTRLLVL.

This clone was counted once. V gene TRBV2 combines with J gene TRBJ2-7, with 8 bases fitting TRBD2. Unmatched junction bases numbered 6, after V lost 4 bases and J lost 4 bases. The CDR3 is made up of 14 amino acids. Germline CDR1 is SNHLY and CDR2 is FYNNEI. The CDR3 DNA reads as TGTGCCAGCAGTGTTGAGCGGGGGTTGTACGAGCAGTACTTC. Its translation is CASSVERGLYEQYF.

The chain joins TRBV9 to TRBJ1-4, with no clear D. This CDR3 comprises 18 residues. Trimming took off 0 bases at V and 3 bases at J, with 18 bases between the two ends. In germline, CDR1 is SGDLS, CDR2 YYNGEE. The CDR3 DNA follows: TGTGCCAGCAGCGTAGACCCAAGTAGAGGGCGGCCTAATGAAAAACTGTTTTTT. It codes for CASSVDPSRGRPNEKLFF.